This T cell receptor (beta chain) derives from a study of shared clonotypes between healthy human individuals. Overall study findings and caveats: In having few donors, the study represented limited genetic and exposure-history diversity.

Every subset's genomic DNA went evenly onto several immunoSEQ plates. Original analysis: Junction-only sequences without quality scores were provided by ImmunoSEQ, so filtering was different. Some clones are missing from TCRdb's copy, which holds only in-frame ones; the method was immunoSEQ multiplex PCR. D and trimming were read from the DNA, whereas the V and J calls and clone size are those reported in that table. The repertoire has over a million clones, 95% to 97% of them found once; the top ten carry approximately 1%. Worth noting for this clone: The antigen is undetermined.

Germline V lookup: CDR1 SGHRS, CDR2 YFSETQ. The CDR3 has 16 amino acids. Trimming took 5 bases from V and 0 from J; bases not matched to a gene: 7. Source material: naive CD4+ T cells sorted from blood. Sample subset: CD45RA+ positively selected. The V gene is TRBV5-1, the J gene TRBJ2-3; 9 nucleotides match TRBD2. The receptor was isolated from a man in his thirties or forties in good health. For the CDR3, the DNA is TGCGCCAGCAGTTCCGGGACTAGCAGAAGCACAGATACGCAGTATTTT. This encodes CASSSGTSRSTDTQYF.